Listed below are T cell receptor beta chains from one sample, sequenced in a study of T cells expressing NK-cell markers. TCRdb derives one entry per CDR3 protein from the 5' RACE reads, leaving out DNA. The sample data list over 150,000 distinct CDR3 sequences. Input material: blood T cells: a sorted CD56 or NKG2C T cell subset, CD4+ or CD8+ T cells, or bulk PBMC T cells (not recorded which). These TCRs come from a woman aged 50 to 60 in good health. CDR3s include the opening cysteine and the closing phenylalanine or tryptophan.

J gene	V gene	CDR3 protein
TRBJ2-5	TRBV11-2	CASSTLGFETQYF
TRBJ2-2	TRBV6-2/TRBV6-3	CASHGGTGELFF
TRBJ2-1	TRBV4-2	CASSPWASGTTSSYNEQFF
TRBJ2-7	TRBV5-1	CASRGQVSYEQYF
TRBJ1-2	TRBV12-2	CASRLIGPPGQNYGYTF
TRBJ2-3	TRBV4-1	CASSQGLGGAEDTQYF
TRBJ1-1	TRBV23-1	CASRVRQMNTEAFF
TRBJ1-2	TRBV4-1	CASSQEGYGYTF
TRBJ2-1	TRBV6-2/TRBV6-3	CASSLLLGGYNEQFF
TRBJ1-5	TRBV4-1	CASSQEVGRGNQPQHF
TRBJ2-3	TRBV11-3	CASSLRGAGDTQYF
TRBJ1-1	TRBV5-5	CASSNYGTGPWEAFF
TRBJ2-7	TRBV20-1	CSARDLGRAYEQYF
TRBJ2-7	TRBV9	CASSLGTSGTYEQYF
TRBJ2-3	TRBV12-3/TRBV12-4	CASRRLGDTDTQYF
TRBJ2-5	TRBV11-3	CASSSRTQGGETQYF
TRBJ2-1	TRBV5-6	CASSLELAGDATQQFF
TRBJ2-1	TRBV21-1	CASSNLQRAGVYEQFF
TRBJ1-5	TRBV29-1	CSATSDNQPQHF
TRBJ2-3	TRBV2	CASNEETDTQYF
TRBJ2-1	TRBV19	CASTSRIDEQFF
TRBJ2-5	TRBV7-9	CASSLDNAQETQYF
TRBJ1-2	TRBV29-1	CSVEDWGELQGSNYGYTF
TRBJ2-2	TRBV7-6	CASSLVTGDSSTGELFF
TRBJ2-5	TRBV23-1	CASSGDRSKTQYF
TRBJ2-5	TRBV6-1	CASSGQGRSQYF
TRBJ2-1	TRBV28	CASSSALRTDNEQFF
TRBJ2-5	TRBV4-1	CASSQTSYQETQYF
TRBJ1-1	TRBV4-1	CASSQNIQGEGSEAFF
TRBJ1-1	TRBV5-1	CASSDTRGVGTEAFF
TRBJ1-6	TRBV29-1	CSVEDLASRALHF
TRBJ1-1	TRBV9	CASSVPRAEAFF
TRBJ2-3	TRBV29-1	CSYHRAGGTDTQYF
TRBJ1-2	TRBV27	CASSLSSFKGQGSGYTF
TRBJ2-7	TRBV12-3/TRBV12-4	CASSRDRVYEQYF
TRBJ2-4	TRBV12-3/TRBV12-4	CASSLVTDPKNIQYF
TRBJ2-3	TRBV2	CATRDPSRFTDTQYF
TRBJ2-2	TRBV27	CASSFVGTGELFF
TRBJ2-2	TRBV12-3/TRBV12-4	CASIWTNTGELFFF
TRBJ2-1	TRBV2	CASTRLAGAYEQFF
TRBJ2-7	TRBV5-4	CASSLLPSAAYEQYF
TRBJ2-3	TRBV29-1	CSVEVTLLAYEPPDTQYF
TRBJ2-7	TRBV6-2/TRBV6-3	CASSSALYEQYF
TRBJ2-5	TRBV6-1	CASTIGLGETQYF
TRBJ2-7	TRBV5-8	CASSSPWTGVYEQFF
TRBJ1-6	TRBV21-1	CARGVADKLHF
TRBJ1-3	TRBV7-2	CASSRGAAGSGNTIYF